What follows are 23 T cell receptor beta chains derived from one specimen sequenced in a study of neoadjuvant anti-PD-1 for oral cavity cancer. As for time point: after neoadjuvant nivolumab, at surgical resection. Profiling relied on immunoSEQ multiplex PCR, and the TCRdb table lists in-frame clones only, not all of them. Of approximately 42,000 clones in the sample, about 76% are singletons; the top ten hold approximately 4.8%. The sample here was PBMCs, taken after nivolumab (anti-PD-1) treatment. The receptors come from a person aged 35-79 years with oral cavity squamous cell carcinoma.

The chain couples TRBV5-1 to TRBJ2-2; D is undetermined. The CDR3 consists of 13 residues. CDR1 is SGHRS and CDR2 is YFSETQ in the germline V gene. V lost 0 bases and J 6 bases, leaving 6 bases between the germline ends. Written as DNA, the CDR3 is TGCGCCAGCAGCTTGGGGGCTGCCGGGGAGCTGTTTTTT. Residues: CASSLGAAGELFF.

This chain connects TRBV5-1 to TRBJ2-5; the match to TRBD1 covers 7 bases. Germline values: CDR1 SGHRS, CDR2 YFSETQ. Trimming at V came to 4 bases and at J to 5 bases, leaving 5 bases not matched to a gene. The CDR3 contains 13 residues. CDR3 DNA sequence: TGCGCCAGCAGCCCCCGCAGGGGGGAGACCCAGTACTTC. It specifies CASSPRRGETQYF.

The chain uses TRBV5-1 and TRBJ2-5, with TRBD1 matching over 7 bases. The germline gives CDR1 SGHRS, CDR2 YFSETQ. With 0 bases clipped from V and 4 bases from J, the junction kept 3 bases outside the gene matches. The CDR3 extends over 14 amino acids. The CDR3 region is CASSLGAGGETQYF. Here the CDR3 DNA reads TGCGCCAGCAGCTTGGGTGCAGGGGGAGAGACCCAGTACTTC.

This clone was recorded only once. The chain carries TRBV18 and TRBJ1-4; D call uncertain. The CDR3 runs 13 residues. V was cut by 2 bases and J by 7 bases, with 8 bases left in between. Per germline, CDR1 KGHSH and CDR2 LQKENI. The DNA for the CDR3 is TGTGCCAGCTCACCAGACGGCGGTGAAAAACTGTTTTTT. This translates into CASSPDGGEKLFF.

The genes are TRBV4-2 and TRBJ1-2, with unresolved D. This CDR3 contains 14 residues. CDR1 and CDR2 (germline): LGHNA, YNFKEQ. V lost 0 bases and J lost 4, with 9 bases in between. For the CDR3, the DNA is TGTGCCAGCAGCCAAGATCATGTAGTCTATGGCTACACCTTC. This sequence encodes CASSQDHVVYGYTF.

A note on this clone: Sequence at one end of the junction differs from germline and may be a read error. The V and J genes are TRBV2 and TRBJ2-3, with TRBD1 matching over 7 bases. The CDR3 spans 11 residues. Per germline, CDR1 SNHLY and CDR2 FYNNEI. CDR3 bases: TGTGCCGGCAGACAGGGCGATACGCAGTATTTT. Translating gives CAGRQGDTQYF.

V and J are TRBV7-9 and TRBJ2-4; TRBD2 aligns across 7 bases. This CDR3 region has 16 residues. After removal of 1 base from V and 2 bases from J, the junction contained 5 bases not matched to a gene. CDR1 and CDR2 (germline): SEHNR, FQNEAQ (reference sequence). The CDR3 sequence is CASSLGREWTKNIQYF. In DNA form, the CDR3 reads TGTGCCAGCAGCTTAGGGCGGGAGTGGACCAAAAACATTCAGTACTTC. The complete variable domain, with remaining parts taken from reference TRBV7-9 and TRBJ2-4, reads DTGVSQNPRHKITKRGQNVTFRCDPISEHNRLYWYRQTLGQGPEFLTYFQNEAQLEKSRLLSDRFSAERPKGSFSTLEIQRTEQGDSAMYLCASSLGREWTKNIQYFGAGTRLSVL.

Remarks on this clone: The junction differs from germline at one of its ends, possibly a read error. J is TRBJ2-5 and V is TRBV7-7; possible D gene TRBD2, 5 bases. The CDR3 covers 15 residues. Per the germline V gene, CDR1 is SSHAT and CDR2 is FNYEAQ (reference sequence). The chain's CDR3 is CASSLAPHLQETQYF. The CDR3 DNA reads TGTGCTAGCAGCTTAGCGCCACACCTCCAAGAGACCCAGTACTTC. Together with reference TRBV7-7 and TRBJ2-5, the CDR3 gives the full variable domain: GAGVSQSPRYKVTKRGQDVTLRCDPISSHATLYWYQQALGQGPEFLTYFNYEAQPDKSGLPSDRFSAERPEGSISTLTIQRTEQRDSAMYRCASSLAPHLQETQYFGPGTRLLVL.

J is TRBJ2-1 and V is TRBV5-4; 7 nucleotides match TRBD1. Germline V gene data show CDR1 as SGHNT and CDR2 as YYREEE (reference sequence). The CDR3 totals 15 residues. V was pared by 3 bases and J by 5 bases, with 8 bases of the junction left unmatched. DNA for the CDR3: TGTGCCAGCAGCTCATACAGGGGTTCCGACAATGAGCAGTTCTTC. Its translation: CASSSYRGSDNEQFF.

The gene calls are TRBV13 and TRBJ2-7; D may be TRBD1 (6 bases). Per the germline V gene, CDR1 is PRHDT and CDR2 is FYEKMQ (reference sequence). Trimming cost V 2 bases and J 0 bases, with 8 bases left between them. The CDR3 extends over 14 amino acids. The CDR3 loop is CASSLRQASYEQYF. Here the CDR3 DNA reads TGTGCCAGCAGCTTAAGACAGGCCTCCTACGAGCAGTACTTC.

V usage is TRBV5-1 and J usage is TRBJ2-2; 8 bases match TRBD1. The junction had 6 bases not matched to a gene; V was cut back by 5 bases and J by 0 bases. The CDR3 sequence is 16 residues long. Germline lookup yields CDR1 SGHRS and CDR2 YFSETQ. The CDR3 DNA sequence: TGCGCCAGCAGACCCGGACAGGGCGCGAACACCGGGGAGCTGTTTTTT. It yields the protein CASRPGQGANTGELFF.

This clone came up once. The chain links TRBV11-2 to TRBJ1-2; D ambiguous. V was cut by 5 bases and J by 2 bases, with 15 bases left in between. CDR3 length: 15 amino acids. Per the germline V gene, CDR1 is SGHAT and CDR2 is FQNNGV. CDR3 sequence reads: CASSRSEVGNYGYTF. DNA of the CDR3: TGTGCCAGCAGCCGGTCGGAGGTCGGAAACTATGGCTACACCTTC.

V is TRBV4-2 and J is TRBJ1-2; D is ambiguous. The ends were cut back, 0 bases at V and 3 bases at J, with 14 bases in the middle. Germline values: CDR1 LGHNA, CDR2 YNFKEQ. The length of the CDR3 is 16 residues. The CDR3: CASSQEERTGYYGYTF. The CDR3 bases are TGTGCCAGCAGCCAAGAAGAAAGGACTGGGTACTATGGCTACACCTTC.

The table lists this clone with a few counts. The rearrangement uses TRBV5-1 and TRBJ1-3; D call uncertain. Germline V gene lookup returns CDR1 SGHRS and CDR2 YFSETQ. Trimming shortened V by 4 bases and J by 2 bases, and 19 bases separated the two germline ends. This CDR3 has 17 residues. The CDR3 nucleotides are TGCGCCAGCAGCCCTACGACTCCACAAGGGACTGGAAACACCATATATTTT. The encoded protein is CASSPTTPQGTGNTIYF.

The chain carries TRBV11-2 and TRBJ1-1; tentative D call: TRBD1 (5 bases). The CDR3 is made up of 14 amino acids. The ends were cut back, 1 base at V and 4 bases at J, with 10 bases in the middle. Germline assignment: CDR1 SGHAT and CDR2 FQNNGV. CDR3 sequence (DNA): TGTGCCAGCAGCTTAGCGCAGGGCATCACTGAAGCTTTCTTT. This translates into CASSLAQGITEAFF.

A remark on this clone: Germline is not matched at one junction end, which may reflect a read error. The chain uses TRBV7-7 and TRBJ2-1; D unclear. This CDR3 is 12 amino acids long. In germline, CDR1 is SSHAT, CDR2 FNYEAQ (reference sequence). DNA for the CDR3: TGTGCTAGCAGCCCGGCCTCTGGTGAGCAGTTCTTC. It specifies CASSPASGEQFF.

The rearrangement links TRBV5-1 to TRBJ2-2; the match to TRBD1 covers 7 bases. The germline gives CDR1 SGHRS, CDR2 YFSETQ. V was clipped by 4 bases and J by 5 bases; unmatched bases: 8. The CDR3 consists of 15 residues. CDR3 residues: CASSPRTGKTGELFF. The CDR3 DNA reads TGCGCCAGCAGCCCCAGGACAGGAAAGACCGGGGAGCTGTTTTTT.

The chain employs TRBV27 and TRBJ2-7, with 9 positions matching TRBD2. The CDR3 sequence is 15 residues long. Germline values: CDR1 MNHEY, CDR2 SMNVEV (reference sequence). J lost 5 bases, V lost 5 bases, and 10 bases had no gene match. CDR3: CASSAWTSARDEQYF. The CDR3 nucleotides read TGTGCCAGCAGTGCCTGGACTAGCGCGAGGGACGAGCAGTACTTC.

Points on this clone: An end of the junction differs from the germline gene, which may be a read error. The V gene is TRBV25-1, the J gene TRBJ2-6; tentatively, D is TRBD1 (5 bases). This CDR3 contains 13 residues. Germline loops: CDR1 MGHDK, CDR2 SYGVNS. CDR3 nucleotide sequence: TGTGCCAGCTCCCCGAGAAATGGGCAGGGCTTGGCTTTC. Encoded protein: CASSPRNGQGLAF.

The genes are TRBV2 and TRBJ1-1, with unresolved D. Looked up from germline, CDR1 is SNHLY and CDR2 is FYNNEI. This CDR3 contains 14 residues. Trimming took 4 bases from V and 1 from J, leaving 10 bases between them. The CDR3 is CASSVGNSNTEAFF. CDR3 bases: TGTGCCAGCAGTGTTGGGAATTCGAACACTGAAGCTTTCTTT.

This clone turned up a few times. This chain uses TRBV27 with TRBJ1-1; TRBD1 might be the D (6 bases). Per the germline V gene, CDR1 is MNHEY and CDR2 is SMNVEV (reference sequence). Deletions cut 6 bases from V and 2 bases from J, with 10 bases between. The CDR3 length is 13 residues. The CDR3 sequence is CASSGQINTEAFF. The CDR3 DNA reads as TGTGCCAGCAGCGGACAGATCAACACTGAAGCTTTCTTT.

V and J are TRBV5-4 and TRBJ1-2, with 9 nucleotides matching TRBD1. Germline values: CDR1 SGHNT, CDR2 YYREEE (reference sequence). Unmatched junction bases numbered 3, after V lost 2 bases and J lost 7 bases. CDR3 length equals 13 residues. CDR3 protein: CASSFQQGAGYTF. CDR3 DNA sequence: TGTGCCAGCAGCTTTCAACAGGGGGCTGGCTACACCTTC.

The J gene is TRBJ1-5, the V gene TRBV5-4; D is undetermined. Deletions cut 0 bases from V and 7 bases from J, with 5 bases between. The CDR3 has 12 amino acids. The germline V gene encodes CDR1 SGHNT and CDR2 YYREEE (reference sequence). CDR3 bases: TGTGCCAGCAGCTTGGATGGGCAGCCCCAGCATTTT. It specifies CASSLDGQPQHF.